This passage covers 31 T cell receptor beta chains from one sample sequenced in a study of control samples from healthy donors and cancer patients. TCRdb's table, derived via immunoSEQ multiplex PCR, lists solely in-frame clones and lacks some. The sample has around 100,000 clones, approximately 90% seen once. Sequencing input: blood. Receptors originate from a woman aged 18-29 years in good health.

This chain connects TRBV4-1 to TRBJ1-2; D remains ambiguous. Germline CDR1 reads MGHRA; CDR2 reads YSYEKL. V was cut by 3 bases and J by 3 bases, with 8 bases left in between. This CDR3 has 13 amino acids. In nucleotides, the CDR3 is TGCGCCAGCAGCCAGGGTAAGGACTATGGCTACACCTTC. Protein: CASSQGKDYGYTF.

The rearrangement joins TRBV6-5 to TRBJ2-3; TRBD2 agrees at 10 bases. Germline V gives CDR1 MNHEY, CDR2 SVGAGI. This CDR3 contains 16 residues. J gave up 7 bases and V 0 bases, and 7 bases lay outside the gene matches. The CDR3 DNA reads TGTGCCAGCAGTTACTCCCTAGCGGGGGTTCTGAATACGCAGTATTTT. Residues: CASSYSLAGVLNTQYF.

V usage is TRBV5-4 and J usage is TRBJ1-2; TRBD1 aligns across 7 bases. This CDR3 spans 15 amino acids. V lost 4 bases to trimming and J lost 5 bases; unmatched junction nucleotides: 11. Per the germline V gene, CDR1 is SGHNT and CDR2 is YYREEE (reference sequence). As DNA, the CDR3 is TGTGCCAGCAGCCCTGGGACAGAGAGAGGGTATGGCTACACCTTC. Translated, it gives CASSPGTERGYGYTF. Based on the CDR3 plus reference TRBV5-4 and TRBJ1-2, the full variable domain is ETGVTQSPTHLIKTRGQQVTLRCSSQSGHNTVSWYQQALGQGPQFIFQYYREEENGRGNFPPRFSGLQFPNYSSELNVNALELDDSALYLCASSPGTERGYGYTFGSGTRLTVV.

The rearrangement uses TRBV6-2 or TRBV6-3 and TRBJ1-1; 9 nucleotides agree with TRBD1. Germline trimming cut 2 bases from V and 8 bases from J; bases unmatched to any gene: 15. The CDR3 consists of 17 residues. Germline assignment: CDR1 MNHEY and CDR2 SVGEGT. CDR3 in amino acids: CASSYTTLHRGPEEAFF. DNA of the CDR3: TGTGCCAGCAGTTACACTACCCTTCACAGGGGGCCTGAGGAAGCTTTCTTT.

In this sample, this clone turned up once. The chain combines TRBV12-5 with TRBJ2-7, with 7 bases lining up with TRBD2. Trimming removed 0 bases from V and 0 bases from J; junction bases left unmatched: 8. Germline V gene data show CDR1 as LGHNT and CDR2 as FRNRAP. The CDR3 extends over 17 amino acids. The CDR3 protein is CASGLVLGEGSSYEQYF. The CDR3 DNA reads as TGTGCTAGTGGTTTGGTACTTGGGGAGGGCAGCTCCTACGAGCAGTACTTC.

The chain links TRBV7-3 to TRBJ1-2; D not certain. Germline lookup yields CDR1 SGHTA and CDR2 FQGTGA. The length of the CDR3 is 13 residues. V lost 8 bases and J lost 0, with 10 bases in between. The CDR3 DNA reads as TGTGCCAGCCCAGGTCAGGCTAACTATGGCTACACCTTC. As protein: CASPGQANYGYTF.

CDR3 nucleotides: TGCGCCAGCAGCCAAGTCGGGCTAGCTGGGGAGCAGTACTTC. Its translation: CASSQVGLAGEQYF. This chain joins TRBV4-1 and TRBJ2-7; possibly TRBD2 for D (5 bases). This CDR3 comprises 14 residues. CDR1 is MGHRA, CDR2 YSYEKL, per germline. Deletions cut 1 base from V and 7 bases from J, with 14 bases between.

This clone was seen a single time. The CDR3: CASSYSNPAAEAFF. The CDR3 bases are TGTGCCAGCAGTTACTCGAATCCCGCAGCTGAAGCTTTCTTT. The genes are TRBV6-5 and TRBJ1-1; no firm D call. This CDR3 is built from 14 residues. V was clipped by 0 bases and J by 6 bases, with 11 bases between them. Germline-derived CDR1 and CDR2 are MNHEY and SVGAGI.

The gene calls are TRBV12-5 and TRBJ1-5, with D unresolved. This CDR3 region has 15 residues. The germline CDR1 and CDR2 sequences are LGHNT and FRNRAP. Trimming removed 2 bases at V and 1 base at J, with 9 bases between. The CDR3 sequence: CASGLWPLSNQPQHF. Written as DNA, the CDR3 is TGTGCTAGTGGTTTGTGGCCTTTGAGCAATCAGCCCCAGCATTTT.

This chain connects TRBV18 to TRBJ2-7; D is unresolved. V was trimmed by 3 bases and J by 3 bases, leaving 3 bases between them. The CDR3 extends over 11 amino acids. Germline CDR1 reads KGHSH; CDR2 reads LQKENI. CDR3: CASSPGYEQYF. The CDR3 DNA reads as TGTGCCAGCTCACCGGGCTACGAGCAGTACTTC.

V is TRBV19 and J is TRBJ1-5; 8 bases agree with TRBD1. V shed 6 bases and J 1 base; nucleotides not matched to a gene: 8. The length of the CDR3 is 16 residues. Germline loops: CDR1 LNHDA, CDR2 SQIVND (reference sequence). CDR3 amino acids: CASRYDRGSSNQPQHF. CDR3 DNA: TGTGCCAGTAGGTATGACAGGGGATCGAGCAATCAGCCCCAGCATTTT.

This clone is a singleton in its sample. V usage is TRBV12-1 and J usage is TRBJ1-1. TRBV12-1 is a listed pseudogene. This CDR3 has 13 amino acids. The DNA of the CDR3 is TGTGCCAGCAGCTTTGAAATGAACACTGAAGCTTTCTTT. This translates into CASSFEMNTEAFF.

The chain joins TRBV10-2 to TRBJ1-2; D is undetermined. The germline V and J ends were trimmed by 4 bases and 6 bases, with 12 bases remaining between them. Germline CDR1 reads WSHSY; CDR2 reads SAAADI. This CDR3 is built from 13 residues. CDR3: CASSVSPPDGYTF. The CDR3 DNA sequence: TGCGCCAGCAGTGTTTCACCCCCCGATGGCTACACCTTC.

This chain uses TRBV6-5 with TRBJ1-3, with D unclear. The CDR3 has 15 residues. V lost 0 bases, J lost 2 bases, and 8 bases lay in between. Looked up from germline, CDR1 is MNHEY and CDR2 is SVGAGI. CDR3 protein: CASSYSGYPGNTIYF. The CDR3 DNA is TGTGCCAGCAGTTACTCGGGGTACCCTGGAAACACCATATATTTT.

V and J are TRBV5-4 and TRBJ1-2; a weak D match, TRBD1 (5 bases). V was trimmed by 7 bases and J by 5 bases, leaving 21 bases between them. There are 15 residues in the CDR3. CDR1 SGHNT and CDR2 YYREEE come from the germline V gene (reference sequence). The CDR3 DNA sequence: TGTGCCAGCTCATCTAGGACGGGCGGGGGGTATGGCTACACCTTC. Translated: CASSSRTGGGYGYTF. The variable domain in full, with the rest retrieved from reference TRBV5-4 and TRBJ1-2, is ETGVTQSPTHLIKTRGQQVTLRCSSQSGHNTVSWYQQALGQGPQFIFQYYREEENGRGNFPPRFSGLQFPNYSSELNVNALELDDSALYLCASSSRTGGGYGYTFGSGTRLTVV.

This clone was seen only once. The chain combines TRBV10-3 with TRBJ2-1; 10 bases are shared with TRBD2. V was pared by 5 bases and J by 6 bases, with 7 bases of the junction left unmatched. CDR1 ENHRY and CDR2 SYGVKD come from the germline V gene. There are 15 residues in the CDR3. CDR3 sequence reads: CAISSSGGAGNEQFF. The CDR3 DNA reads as TGTGCCATCAGTTCCAGCGGGGGGGCGGGCAATGAGCAGTTCTTC.

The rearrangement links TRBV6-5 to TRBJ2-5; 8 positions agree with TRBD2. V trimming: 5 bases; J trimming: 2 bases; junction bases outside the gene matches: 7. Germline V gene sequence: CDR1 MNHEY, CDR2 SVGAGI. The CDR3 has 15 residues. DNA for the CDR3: TGTGCCAGCAGTCCGCTGGGCGGGGGGCAAGAGACCCAGTACTTC. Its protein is CASSPLGGGQETQYF.

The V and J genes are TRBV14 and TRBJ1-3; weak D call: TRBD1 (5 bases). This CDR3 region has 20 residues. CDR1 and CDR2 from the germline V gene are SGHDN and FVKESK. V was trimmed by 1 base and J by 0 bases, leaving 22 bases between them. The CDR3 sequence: CASSQAIFDSSRDSGNTIYF. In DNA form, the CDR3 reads TGTGCCAGCAGCCAAGCAATTTTCGACAGTTCAAGGGACTCTGGAAACACCATATATTTT.

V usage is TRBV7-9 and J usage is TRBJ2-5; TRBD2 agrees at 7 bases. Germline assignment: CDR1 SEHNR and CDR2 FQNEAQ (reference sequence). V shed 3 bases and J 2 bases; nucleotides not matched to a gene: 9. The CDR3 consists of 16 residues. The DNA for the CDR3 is TGTGCCAGCAGCTTCGGCTTCTCGGGGGGACAAGAGACCCAGTACTTC. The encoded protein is CASSFGFSGGQETQYF.

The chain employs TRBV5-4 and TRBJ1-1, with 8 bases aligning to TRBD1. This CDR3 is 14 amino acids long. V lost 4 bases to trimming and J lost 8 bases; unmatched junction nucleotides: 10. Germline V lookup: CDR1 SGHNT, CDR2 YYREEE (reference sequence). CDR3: CASSPGGYSKEAFF. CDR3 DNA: TGTGCCAGCAGCCCAGGGGGCTATAGTAAGGAAGCTTTCTTT.

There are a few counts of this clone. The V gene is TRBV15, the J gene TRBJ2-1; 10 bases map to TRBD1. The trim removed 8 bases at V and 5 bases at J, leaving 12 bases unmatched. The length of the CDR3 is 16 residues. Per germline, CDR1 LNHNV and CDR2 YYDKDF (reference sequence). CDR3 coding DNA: TGTGCCACCGAACCCTTAACCGGGACAGGGGACAATGAGCAGTTCTTC. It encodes CATEPLTGTGDNEQFF.

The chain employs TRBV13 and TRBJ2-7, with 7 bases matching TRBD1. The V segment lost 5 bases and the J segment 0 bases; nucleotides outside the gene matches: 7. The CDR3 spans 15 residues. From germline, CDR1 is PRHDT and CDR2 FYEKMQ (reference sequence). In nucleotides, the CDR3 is TGTGCCAGCAGCCCAATTGGGGACAGCTCCTACGAGCAGTACTTC. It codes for CASSPIGDSSYEQYF.

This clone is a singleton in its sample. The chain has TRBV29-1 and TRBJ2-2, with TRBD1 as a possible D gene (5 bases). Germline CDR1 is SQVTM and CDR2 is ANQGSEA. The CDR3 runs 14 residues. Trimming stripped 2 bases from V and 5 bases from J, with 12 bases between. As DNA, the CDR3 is TGCAGCGTTGAAAGGGGTGTGGAAACCGGGGAGCTGTTTTTT. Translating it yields CSVERGVETGELFF.

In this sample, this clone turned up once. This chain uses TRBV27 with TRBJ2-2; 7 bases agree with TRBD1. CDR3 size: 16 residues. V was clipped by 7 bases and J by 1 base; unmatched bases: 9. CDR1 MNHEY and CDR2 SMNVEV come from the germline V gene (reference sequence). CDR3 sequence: CASTTLRQGNTGELFF. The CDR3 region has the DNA TGTGCCAGCACCACCCTTCGACAGGGGAACACCGGGGAGCTGTTTTTT.

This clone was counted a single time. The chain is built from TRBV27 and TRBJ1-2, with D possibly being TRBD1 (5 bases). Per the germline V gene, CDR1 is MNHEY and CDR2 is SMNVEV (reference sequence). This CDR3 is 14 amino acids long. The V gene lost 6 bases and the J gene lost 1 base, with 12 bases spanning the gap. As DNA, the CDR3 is TGTGCCAGCAGCACCGGGCAGGGTAACTATGGCTACACCTTC. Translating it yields CASSTGQGNYGYTF.

The CDR3 protein is CSVTDLRGAGEAFF. CDR3 bases: TGCAGCGTAACAGACCTCCGTGGGGCAGGAGAAGCTTTCTTT. This chain uses TRBV29-1 with TRBJ1-1; TRBD1 might be the D (5 bases). Germline lookup yields CDR1 SQVTM and CDR2 ANQGSEA. Trimming took 6 bases from V and 8 from J, leaving 22 bases between them. The CDR3 extends over 14 amino acids.

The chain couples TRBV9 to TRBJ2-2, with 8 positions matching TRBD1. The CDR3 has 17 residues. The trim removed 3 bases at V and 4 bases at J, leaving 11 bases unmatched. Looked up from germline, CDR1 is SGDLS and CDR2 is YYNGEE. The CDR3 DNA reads TGTGCCAGCAGCGCTGACCCGACAGGGGCAGGCACCGGGGAGCTGTTTTTT. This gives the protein CASSADPTGAGTGELFF.

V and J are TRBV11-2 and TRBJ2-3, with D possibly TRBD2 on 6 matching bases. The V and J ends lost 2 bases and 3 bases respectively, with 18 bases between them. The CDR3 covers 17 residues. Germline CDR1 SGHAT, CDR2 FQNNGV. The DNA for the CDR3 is TGTGCCAGCAGCTTACCCCGAAGGGGTAGCGGAACAGATACGCAGTATTTT. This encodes CASSLPRRGSGTDTQYF.

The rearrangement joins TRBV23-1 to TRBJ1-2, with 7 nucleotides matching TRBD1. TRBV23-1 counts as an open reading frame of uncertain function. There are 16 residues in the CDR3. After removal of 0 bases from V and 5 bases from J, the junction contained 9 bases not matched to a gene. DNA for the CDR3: TGCGCCAGCAGTCAATCGTGTACAGGGGCGCCTTATGGCTACACCTTC. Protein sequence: CASSQSCTGAPYGYTF.

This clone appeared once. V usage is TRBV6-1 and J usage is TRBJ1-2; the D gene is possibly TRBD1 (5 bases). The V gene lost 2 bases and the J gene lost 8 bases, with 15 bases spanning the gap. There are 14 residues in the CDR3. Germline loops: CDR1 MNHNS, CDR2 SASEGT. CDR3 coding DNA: TGTGCCAGCAGTGAATCCGGGGCCACCAGAGGCTACACCTTC. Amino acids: CASSESGATRGYTF.

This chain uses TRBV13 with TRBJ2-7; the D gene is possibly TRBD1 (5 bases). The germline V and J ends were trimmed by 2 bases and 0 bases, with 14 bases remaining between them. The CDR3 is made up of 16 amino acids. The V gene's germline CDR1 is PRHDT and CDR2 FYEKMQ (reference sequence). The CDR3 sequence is CASSLTAGLYSYEQYF. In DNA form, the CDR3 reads TGTGCCAGCAGCTTAACCGCAGGGTTGTACTCCTACGAGCAGTACTTC.